Given below is one TCR beta chain in context. The antigen it binds to is not known. No base-level quality is on record; no much larger clone is a single base apart. This sample stems from a study of blood T cell repertoires in COVID-19 (dated by TCRdb to 2019 to 2021). Turning to the overall study: Samples covering the acute and convalescent phases of COVID-19 were provided by collaborators in the United States, Italy and Spain. Where available, HLA class I and class II types were obtained from metadata supplied by the sample provider rather than from assay-based typing. Sample metadata almost always included a de-identified subject ID, COVID-19 status, age in years and sex. The samples were drawn from two sources: the first 160 participants of the ongoing ImmuneRACE study, and 1,254 subjects contributed by 6 global collaborators. Subjects who had been exposed to COVID-19, were actively infected with it, or had recovered from it provided the deeply sampled blood TCRbeta repertoires that made up the dataset. The repertoires were released in a freely available public database meant as a resource for research on the immune response to SARS-CoV-2. The material from the prospective study consisted of cDNA or gDNA derived from T cells, B-cell-depleted T cells, or PBMCs.

Each collaborating institution followed its own protocols to collect whole blood in K2EDTA tubes. Collaborator samples were shipped for TCRbeta analysis as frozen whole blood, isolated PBMCs, or DNA extracted from either sample type. Inclusive of the bounding cysteine and phenylalanine, the CDR3 is 15 residues long. The retained sequence is limited to the CDR3, 45 bases, with the frame set at the first base. V has 5 bases trimmed and J has 5 bases trimmed; junction bases matching no gene number 7. CDR1 and CDR2, looked up from the germline V gene, are SGHNT and YENEEA. TCRbeta CDR3 regions were amplified from genomic DNA using the immunoSEQ Assay, a bias-controlled multiplex PCR. As for the authors' bioinformatics: Nucleated cell counts per sample were estimated from amplification of reference gene primers within the assay. To quantify the absolute abundance of each unique TCRbeta CDR3 rearrangement, sequence reads were collapsed and filtered. Productive Simpson clonality was computed per sample as the square root of Simpson's diversity index over productive rearrangements. This is the immuneACCESS table as TCRdb keeps it, with only in-frame sequences that have V and J called. A part of the clones is gone; compared with another copy, unresolved V genes explain less than half, and the rest is unexplained. V and J calls and clone size follow that table, whereas D and trimming were derived from the DNA. The table for this sample lists roughly 100,000 clones; about 85% of them were counted only once. The ten largest clonotypes hold around 2% of the sample.

On the study overall, not on this receptor specifically: Clinical and demographic metadata were provided uncurated, with the amount varying by source and participant.

Input material: peripheral blood. The clonotype originates from a man between 50 and 59 years old with active COVID-19. The rearranged chain carries TRBV11-3 and TRBJ2-3; 10 of the junction bases match TRBD2. The nucleotide sequence is given as TGTGCCAGCAGCGGAAGCGGGGGGGCAAAAGATACGCAGTATTTT. Its translation is CASSGSGGAKDTQYF.